Below, 10 T cell receptor delta chains from the same sample are listed, as sequenced in a study of γδ T cells in repeated Plasmodium falciparum infection. TCRdb reanalyzed the multiplex PCR reads using CATT. This table holds around 46,000 delta-chain clones, around 1.6% found once. Vgamma9/Vdelta2+ and Vdelta2-negative gammadelta T cells were flow-sorted from PBMC for bulk sequencing. Material for sequencing was gamma-delta T cells from blood. Source of these receptors: a pool of human donors (malaria-infected and uninfected, not separated).

Concerning this clone itself: The amino acid sequence in TCRdb belongs to a much larger clone and departs from this DNA's translation at residue 18, likely a sequencing read error; the sequence shown is translated from the DNA. V gene TRDV1 was called; the J gene was not; whether TRDD3, the table's D call, matches the DNA was not checked. Germline V gene lookup returns CDR1 TSWWSYY and CDR2 QGS. The CDR3 runs to 19 residues. In DNA form, the CDR3 reads TGTGCTCTTGGGGAACTGGTCCGAATACTGGGGGATACCGGGGATAAACTCACCTTT. Residues: CALGELVRILGDTGDKLTF.

This clone has a handful of counts. The TCRdb protein, from a much larger clone, departs from this DNA's translation at residue 8, likely by read error; the protein shown derives from the DNA. CDR3 sequence (DNA): TGTGCTCTTGGGGTCCCGGGGTCGGGGCCGATGAGTCGGGAGAACACCGATAAACTCATCTTT. As protein: CALGVPGSGPMSRENTDKLIF. The chain has TRDV1 and TRDJ1; D ambiguous. TCRdb does not report a J gene; here it was assigned by matching the DNA to germline references. With 4 bases removed from V and 0 bases from J, the gap between germline ends came to 30 bases. This CDR3 contains 21 residues. Germline lookup yields CDR1 TSWWSYY and CDR2 QGS.

This clone was counted at least ten times. Translating this DNA gives a protein that differs at residue 11 from the TCRdb one, which belongs to a much larger clone; a read error is likely, and the protein shown is this translation. The chain has TRDV1 and TRDJ1, with a weak D call TRDD3 (6 bases). V was pared by 1 base and J by 5 bases, with 35 bases between. In germline, CDR1 is TSWWSYY, CDR2 QGS. CDR3 length: 22 amino acids. This chain's CDR3 is CALGEPPRGRRRSGAVLDKLIF. In DNA form, the CDR3 reads TGTGCTCTTGGGGAACCCCCGCGGGGTCGGCGGCGTTCTGGGGCTGTCCTGGATAAACTCATCTTT.

Comment on this clone: It differs at one base from a far larger clone, so likely a read error. In the same sample, other DNA sequences code for this CDR3. This chain uses TRDV1 with TRDJ1; 9 positions match TRDD3. The J gene, absent from TCRdb, was called here by matching the DNA to germline. Germline assignment: CDR1 TSWWSYY and CDR2 QGS. This CDR3 comprises 20 residues. Here the CDR3 reads CALGGRGSFWGIHYTDKLIF. The DNA of the CDR3 is TGTGCTCTTGGGGGGAGGGGTTCTTTCTGGGGGATTCATTACACCGACAAACTCATCTTT.

This clone has just a few counts. TCRdb attributes to this sequence the protein of a much larger clone, which differs from the DNA translation at residue 10; a read error is likely, and the protein displayed is translated from the DNA. The rearrangement joins TRDV1 to TRDJ1; TRDD3 matches 7 bases. The CDR3 length is 19 residues. V lost 2 bases, J lost 1 base, and 16 bases stayed unmatched. Germline-derived CDR1 and CDR2 are TSWWSYY and QGS. The CDR3 bases are TGTGCTCTTGGGGAATTCGGCATTTTCCGGGGGATCTTCACCGATAAACTCATCTTT. Translation gives CALGEFGIFRGIFTDKLIF.

A note on this clone: Since a far larger clone is one base different, this is likely a read error. This specimen includes other DNA sequences encoding the same CDR3. The chain recombines TRDV1 with TRDJ1; 10 bases map to TRDD3. The V gene end was trimmed by 5 bases and the J gene end by 0 bases; junction bases not matched to a gene: 9. CDR1 TSWWSYY and CDR2 QGS come from the germline V gene. This CDR3 is built from 17 residues. CDR3 protein: CALGLPATGGYTDKLIF. DNA for the CDR3: TGTGCTCTTGGGCTTCCCGCGACTGGGGGATACACCGATAAACTCATCTTT.

This clone was detected ten times or more. This is likely an artifact of a read error, given a far larger clone one base away. The chain recombines TRDV1 with TRDJ1; TRDD3 agrees at 11 bases. The length of the CDR3 is 21 residues. V lost 9 bases and J lost 0; bases outside the gene matches: 24. Germline-derived CDR1 and CDR2 are TSWWSYY and QGS. The CDR3: CALRRLIWGIQGGRYTDKLIF. The CDR3 DNA sequence: TGTGCTCTCCGCCGTCTAATCTGGGGGATACAGGGAGGCCGGTACACCGATAAACTCATCTTT.

This clone was seen more than once but under ten times. The likely explanation is a read error, given a far larger clone one base away. The identical CDR3 is also encoded by other nucleotide sequences in the sample. The chain combines TRDV1 with TRDJ1; 11 bases fit TRDD3. Germline matching of the DNA provided the J gene here, since TCRdb leaves it blank. The trim removed 5 bases at V and 0 bases at J, leaving 29 bases unmatched. CDR3 size: 24 residues. The germline V gene encodes CDR1 TSWWSYY and CDR2 QGS. CDR3 sequence reads: CALGNQAFLLPGGYRFQNTDKLIF. For the CDR3, the DNA is TGTGCTCTTGGGAACCAGGCTTTCCTACTCCCTGGGGGATACCGGTTTCAGAACACCGATAAACTCATCTTT.

This clone was seen repeatedly, ten times or more. This DNA translates differently at residue 4 from the TCRdb protein, which is that of a much larger clone; a read error is likely, and the protein shown is the DNA's own translation. This rearrangement joins TRDV1 to TRDJ1; D call uncertain. The length of the CDR3 is 14 residues. Trimming removed 7 bases from V and 4 bases from J, with 16 bases in between. Germline CDR1 reads TSWWSYY; CDR2 reads QGS. This chain's CDR3 is CALVAGYANDKLIF. Written as DNA, the CDR3 is TGTGCTCTTGTGGCGGGGTACGCCAACGATAAACTCATCTTT.

This clone has a handful of counts. A far larger clone is one nucleotide away, so this likely arose from a read error. Other DNA sequences of this sample code for an identical CDR3. The J gene is TRDJ1, the V gene TRDV1, with D maybe TRDD3 (5 bases). The J gene was missing in TCRdb and was found by matching the end of the DNA to germline. The germline V gene encodes CDR1 TSWWSYY and CDR2 QGS. Trimming left V 4 bases short and J 1 base short, with 25 bases between. The CDR3 is 19 residues long. The CDR3 nucleotides are TGTGCTCTTGGGGTTTTGCGGCAGGGGGCCCGGAGCTTCACCGATAAACTCATCTTT. This translates into CALGVLRQGARSFTDKLIF.